This TCR beta chain is from a study of cytomegalovirus exposure and HLA in healthy donors. V lost 7 bases and J lost 0, with 10 bases in between. This CDR3 region has 13 residues. The germline CDR1 and CDR2 sequences are SGHRS and YFSETQ. PCR primers comprised 60 Vbeta and 13 Jbeta primers. The table came from immunoSEQ multiplex PCR; TCRdb's copy has only in-frame clones and leaves some out. The sample holds some 160,000 clones, around 80% seen once. This chain joins TRBV5-1 and TRBJ2-5; D is ambiguous. The sample taken for sequencing was PBMCs. This TCR came from a male donor in good health and CMV-seronegative. The CDR3 sequence is CASRPRNQETQYF. In nucleotides, the CDR3 is TGCGCCAGCCGCCCTAGAAACCAAGAGACCCAGTACTTC.